The 10 T cell receptor beta chains in this list originate from one sample, sequenced in a study of T cell responses to AZD1222 COVID-19 vaccine. Measured with immunoSEQ multiplex PCR; TCRdb has only the in-frame clones, and not every one. Of roughly 120,000 clones listed, around 87% were seen once; the top ten hold roughly 3.6%. The sequences come from peripheral blood, collected on day 0 of AZD1222 vaccination. These TCRs come from an adult in good health.

The chain combines TRBV5-4 with TRBJ2-4; 7 bases line up with TRBD1. Per germline, CDR1 SGHNT and CDR2 YYREEE (reference sequence). The CDR3 is 17 amino acids. The junction had 11 bases not matched to a gene; V was cut back by 4 bases and J by 1 base. The CDR3 is CASSGAGQAGAKNIQYF. As DNA, the CDR3 is TGTGCCAGCAGCGGAGCTGGACAGGCCGGGGCCAAAAACATTCAGTACTTC.

The chain joins TRBV19 to TRBJ2-5; D possibly corresponds to TRBD1 (6 bases). Germline-derived CDR1 and CDR2 are LNHDA and SQIVND (reference sequence). The CDR3 loop spans 15 amino acids. V dropped 5 bases and J dropped 1 base, with 14 bases sitting between them. The DNA of the CDR3 is TGTGCCAGTAGTGATATAGGGACACCCCAAGAGACCCAGTACTTC. This gives the protein CASSDIGTPQETQYF.

This chain uses TRBV7-9 with TRBJ2-5; D is ambiguous. The CDR3 contains 12 residues. Trimming cost V 5 bases and J 1 base, with 5 bases left between them. The germline V gene has CDR1 SEHNR and CDR2 FQNEAQ (reference sequence). This CDR3 reads CASSRSQETQYF. CDR3 nucleotides: TGTGCCAGCAGCCGCTCCCAAGAGACCCAGTACTTC.

The V and J genes are TRBV13 and TRBJ2-1; 7 bases align to TRBD2. V was clipped by 1 base and J by 4 bases; unmatched bases: 7. Germline V gene lookup returns CDR1 PRHDT and CDR2 FYEKMQ (reference sequence). This CDR3 contains 16 residues. CDR3: CASSLAIGGGYNEQFF. CDR3 bases: TGTGCCAGCAGCTTAGCGATCGGCGGGGGTTACAATGAGCAGTTCTTC.

V usage is TRBV24-1 and J usage is TRBJ1-2, with 7 bases aligning to TRBD1. The CDR3 extends over 15 amino acids. Germline trimming cut 4 bases from V and 7 bases from J; bases unmatched to any gene: 11. Germline CDR1 and CDR2: KGHDR and SFDVKD. CDR3 protein: CATSDLYPTGAGYTF. In DNA form, the CDR3 reads TGTGCCACCAGTGACCTATACCCTACAGGGGCTGGCTACACCTTC.

The gene calls are TRBV6-5 and TRBJ1-2; no reliable D call. Trimming took off 2 bases at V and 3 bases at J, with 10 bases between the two ends. The CDR3 contains 14 residues. Germline CDR1 MNHEY, CDR2 SVGAGI. The CDR3 loop is CASSYGFDDYGYTF. CDR3 in DNA: TGTGCCAGCAGTTACGGGTTTGATGACTATGGCTACACCTTC.

This clone was picked up a small number of times. The rearrangement joins TRBV5-1 to TRBJ2-7; 7 bases are a match to TRBD2. The CDR3 totals 13 residues. Germline trimming cut 1 base from V and 5 bases from J; bases unmatched to any gene: 3. The germline V gene encodes CDR1 SGHRS and CDR2 YFSETQ. The DNA of the CDR3 is TGCGCCAGCAGCTTGCATGGGGGGGACGAGCAGTACTTC. It specifies CASSLHGGDEQYF.

This rearrangement joins TRBV27 to TRBJ2-3; D ambiguous. CDR1 and CDR2 (germline): MNHEY, SMNVEV (reference sequence). The ends were cut back, 3 bases at V and 4 bases at J, with 2 bases in the middle. There are 11 residues in the CDR3. The CDR3 is CASSFADTQYF. CDR3 sequence (DNA): TGTGCCAGCAGTTTCGCAGATACGCAGTATTTT.

This clone was observed a handful of times. This rearrangement joins TRBV20-1 to TRBJ1-4, with 8 nucleotides matching TRBD1. With 3 bases clipped from V and 1 base from J, the junction kept 7 bases outside the gene matches. This CDR3 is 16 amino acids long. The germline gives CDR1 DFQATT, CDR2 SNEGSKA (reference sequence). The CDR3 DNA sequence: TGCAGTGCTAGTCCTACAGGGGGGGGAACTAATGAAAAACTGTTTTTT. Residues: CSASPTGGGTNEKLFF.

CDR3 sequence (DNA): TGTGCCAGCAGTGGTACAGGGAAGATGAATCAGCCCCAGCATTTT. Its protein product is CASSGTGKMNQPQHF. The chain employs TRBV27 and TRBJ1-5, with D perhaps TRBD1 (6 bases). The CDR3 loop spans 15 amino acids. CDR1 and CDR2 (germline): MNHEY, SMNVEV (reference sequence). Trimming stripped 5 bases from V and 4 bases from J, with 15 bases between.